Below, 3 T cell receptor beta chains from the same sample are listed, as sequenced in a study of blood T cells in healthy people across ages. A sample-barcoded 5' primer and a J-beta primer mix were used in a second PCR of roughly 7 to 11 cycles. TCRdb reprocessed the 5' RACE reads with MiXCR, giving one entry per CDR3 protein. The sample lists 890,000 or so distinct CDR3 sequences, approximately 59% seen once, with roughly 25% in the top ten. Sequenced material: blood. Every receptor here comes from a man aged 25-45 years in good health.

This chain joins TRBV12-3 or TRBV12-4 and TRBJ2-1, with D maybe TRBD1 (6 bases). The CDR3 covers 15 residues. Trimming shortened V by 4 bases and J by 2 bases, and 12 bases separated the two germline ends. The CDR3: CASSYRDIPYNEQFF. CDR3 DNA sequence: TGTGCCAGCAGTTACCGGGACATCCCCTACAATGAGCAGTTCTTC.

Comment on this clonotype: A read error may account for a junction end that differs from germline. The chain combines TRBV20-1 with TRBJ1-2; 8 nucleotides align to TRBD1. This CDR3 is built from 12 residues. Per the germline V gene, CDR1 is DFQATT and CDR2 is SNEGSKA (reference sequence). CDR3 sequence reads: CSAVDRGHGYIF. The CDR3 bases are TGCAGTGCAGTCGACAGGGGCCATGGCTACATCTTC.

V gene TRBV12-3 or TRBV12-4 combines with J gene TRBJ2-3; 7 bases align to TRBD2. The CDR3 is made up of 15 amino acids. The junction had 5 bases not matched to a gene; V was cut back by 1 base and J by 4 bases. In DNA, the CDR3 is TGTGCCAGCAGTTTAGGGCTAGCGGACGCAGATACGCAGTATTTT. This sequence encodes CASSLGLADADTQYF.